The clone carrying this T cell receptor beta chain was seen just once. Profiled with immunoSEQ multiplex PCR; TCRdb holds only in-frame clones, not every one. The table shows tens of thousands of clones, with roughly nine tenths occurring only once. This sample was taken from a study of T cell changes during pregnancy in multiple sclerosis. The CDR3 runs 14 residues. The trim removed 5 bases at V and 3 bases at J, leaving 3 bases unmatched. CDR1 and CDR2 (germline): PRHDT, FYEKMQ (reference sequence). This material consisted of CD8+ T cells from peripheral blood mononuclear cells, taken in the third trimester of pregnancy. The chain joins TRBV13 to TRBJ2-7, with 11 bases fitting TRBD1. The receptor comes from a female donor with multiple sclerosis, enrolled in a pregnancy study. The CDR3 loop reads CASSAGTGGYEQYF. CDR3 coding DNA: TGTGCCAGCAGCGCCGGGACAGGGGGCTACGAGCAGTACTTC.